Here is one T cell receptor (beta chain) with its context. Its antigen remains unidentified. No clone much larger than this one lies a single base away; base qualities are absent. The immunoSEQ Assay, a bias-controlled multiplex PCR, was used to amplify TCRbeta CDR3 regions from genomic DNA. As for the authors' bioinformatics: Nucleated cell counts per sample were estimated from amplification of reference gene primers within the assay. To quantify the absolute abundance of each unique TCRbeta CDR3 rearrangement, sequence reads were collapsed and filtered. Productive Simpson clonality was computed per sample as the square root of Simpson's diversity index over productive rearrangements. As stored in TCRdb, this immuneACCESS dataset retains in-frame rearrangements with V and J assigned. A fraction of the clones does not appear; measured against another copy, unresolved V genes explain less than half of the discrepancy, and the remainder lacks a known reason. For V, J and clone size, that table is used; D and trimming come from the DNA. The sample profile shows around 63,000 clones; 70% to 90% of them were found once. The biggest ten clones account for roughly 3.2% of the sample.

Each collaborating institution followed its own protocols to collect whole blood in K2EDTA tubes. Collaborator samples were shipped for TCRbeta analysis as frozen whole blood, isolated PBMCs, or DNA extracted from either sample type. These data originate in a study of blood T cell repertoires in COVID-19 (TCRdb year 2020). For context, the study as a whole: The collaborator samples originated in the United States, Italy and Spain and spanned the acute and convalescent phases of COVID-19. The material from the prospective study consisted of cDNA or gDNA derived from T cells, B-cell-depleted T cells, or PBMCs. Subjects who had been exposed to COVID-19, were actively infected with it, or had recovered from it provided the deeply sampled blood TCRbeta repertoires that made up the dataset. The repertoires were released in a freely available public database intended as a resource for research on the immune response to SARS-CoV-2. Samples were obtained from the ongoing ImmuneRACE study (first 160 participants) and from 1,254 subjects provided by 6 global collaborators. Nearly every sample came with metadata listing a de-identified subject ID, COVID-19 status, age in years and sex. HLA class I and class II types, where available, came from metadata supplied by the sample provider rather than from assay-based typing. Overall study outcomes, separate from this receptor: Clinical and demographic metadata were provided uncurated, with the amount varying by source and participant.

Here V drops 5 bases and J drops 1 base, and the junction holds 10 bases not matched to any gene. The germline V gene provides CDR1 SGHTA and CDR2 FQGTGA. The CDR3, cysteine through phenylalanine, is 16 amino acids long. The retained sequence is limited to the CDR3, 48 bases, with the frame set at the first base. The sequence came from a man aged 45-60 years with active COVID-19. The chain is made from TRBV7-3 and TRBJ2-5, and 7 bases in between align with TRBD1. The sample consisted of peripheral blood. The DNA sequence is given as TGTGCCAGCAGCCGGACAGGATCTGAGCTCCAAGAGACCCAGTACTTC. The translation is CASSRTGSELQETQYF.